The 30 T cell receptor beta chains reported below all come from one sample, sequenced in a study of shared clonotypes between healthy human individuals. Profiled with immunoSEQ multiplex PCR; TCRdb holds only in-frame clones, not every one. This sample has roughly 1,500,000 clones; less than 99% occur once, and the top ten carry 0.36%. Source material: naive CD4+ T cells sorted from blood. Noted subset: CD45RA+ positively selected. The origin of the receptors is a man aged 25 to 45 in good health.

This chain connects TRBV6-6 to TRBJ2-7; 7 nucleotides match TRBD1. V shed 6 bases, J shed 0 bases, and the junction held 8 bases outside the gene matches. This CDR3 contains 15 residues. Germline CDR1 and CDR2: MNHNY and SVGAGI (reference sequence). The CDR3 loop is CASRRDSHSSYEQYF. DNA of the CDR3: TGTGCCAGCAGACGGGACAGTCACAGCTCCTACGAGCAGTACTTC.

The gene calls are TRBV13 and TRBJ2-7; 11 positions agree with TRBD2. Germline CDR1 reads PRHDT; CDR2 reads FYEKMQ (reference sequence). This CDR3 is built from 19 residues. Losses at the gene ends were 4 bases for V and 5 bases for J; bases not matched to a gene: 19. The CDR3 nucleotides read TGTGCCAGCAGCTACCGAGCGGGGACTAGCGGACGGGCCCCGAACGAGCAGTACTTC. Its protein is CASSYRAGTSGRAPNEQYF.

The chain has TRBV28 and TRBJ1-5, with unresolved D. V was pared by 1 base and J by 7 bases, with 11 bases between. Per the germline V gene, CDR1 is MDHEN and CDR2 is SYDVKM. CDR3 length: 14 amino acids. The CDR3 loop is CASSLLGKRQPQHF. The CDR3 DNA reads as TGTGCCAGCAGTTTATTAGGCAAAAGGCAGCCCCAGCATTTT. Based on the CDR3 plus reference TRBV28 and TRBJ1-5, the full variable domain is DVKVTQSSRYLVKRTGEKVFLECVQDMDHENMFWYRQDPGLGLRLIYFSYDVKMKEKGDIPEGYSVSREKKERFSLILESASTNQTSMYLCASSLLGKRQPQHFGDGTRLSIL.

V and J are TRBV5-1 and TRBJ1-5, with a tentative D call TRBD1 (5 bases). CDR3 size: 16 residues. Germline assignment: CDR1 SGHRS and CDR2 YFSETQ. V lost 0 bases and J lost 10, with 20 bases in between. CDR3 amino acids: CASSLGPRTGGDPQHF. The CDR3 DNA follows: TGCGCCAGCAGCTTGGGCCCTCGGACGGGGGGAGACCCCCAGCATTTT.

This chain uses TRBV6-5 with TRBJ1-2; 9 nucleotides align to TRBD1. The length of the CDR3 is 13 residues. Germline values: CDR1 MNHEY, CDR2 SVGAGI. The V gene end was trimmed by 5 bases and the J gene end by 3 bases; junction bases not matched to a gene: 1. The CDR3: CASSRTGDYGYTF. The CDR3 nucleotides read TGTGCCAGCAGTCGGACAGGGGACTATGGCTACACCTTC.

With respect to this clone: This CDR3 is also generated by other DNA sequences in the sample. CDR3 residues: CASSLAGTDTQYF. Written as DNA, the CDR3 is TGCGCCAGCAGCTTGGCCGGTACAGATACGCAGTATTTT. V usage is TRBV5-1 and J usage is TRBJ2-3; D is undetermined. This CDR3 has 13 residues. V lost 0 bases, J lost 3 bases, and 5 bases lay in between. Germline CDR1 SGHRS, CDR2 YFSETQ.

V is TRBV5-1 and J is TRBJ2-1; the D gene is possibly TRBD1 (5 bases). CDR1 and CDR2 (germline): SGHRS, YFSETQ. This CDR3 has 15 residues. Trimming stripped 3 bases from V and 5 bases from J, with 15 bases between. The CDR3 is CASSWTTDSHNEQFF. CDR3 nucleotides: TGCGCCAGCAGCTGGACGACCGACAGCCACAATGAGCAGTTCTTC.

The CDR3 loop reads CASVDRVDWEKLFF. The CDR3 DNA reads as TGTGCCAGCGTGGACAGGGTTGATTGGGAAAAACTGTTTTTT. This chain connects TRBV28 to TRBJ1-4; TRBD1 aligns across 8 bases. Trimming removed 8 bases from V and 8 bases from J; junction bases left unmatched: 10. The CDR3 is made up of 14 amino acids. Germline V lookup: CDR1 MDHEN, CDR2 SYDVKM.

V is TRBV7-9 and J is TRBJ2-7; TRBD1 matches 7 bases. CDR3 size: 14 residues. Germline lookup yields CDR1 SEHNR and CDR2 FQNEAQ (reference sequence). The ends lost 6 bases at V and 3 bases at J; junction bases unmatched: 8. The CDR3 here is CASRAPRDSYEQYF. The CDR3 DNA follows: TGTGCCAGCAGAGCCCCCCGGGACAGCTACGAGCAGTACTTC.

The J gene is TRBJ1-2, the V gene TRBV9; 8 bases are shared with TRBD1. The V and J ends lost 0 bases and 4 bases, in that order; junction bases with no gene match: 5. Looked up from germline, CDR1 is SGDLS and CDR2 is YYNGEE. This CDR3 is built from 15 residues. The DNA of the CDR3 is TGTGCCAGCAGCGTAGATCCAGGGGGCGCCTATGGCTACACCTTC. Its translation: CASSVDPGGAYGYTF.

Of note for this clone: The junction departs from germline at one end; a sequencing error may be responsible. The rearrangement uses TRBV28 and TRBJ2-7; D is unresolved. The CDR3 runs 12 residues. CDR1 is MDHEN, CDR2 SYDVKM, per germline. CDR3 region: CASHGSSHEQYF. CDR3 DNA: TGTGCCAGTCACGGGTCCTCCCACGAGCAGTACTTC.

The J gene is TRBJ1-2, the V gene TRBV29-1; D is ambiguous. V was trimmed by 3 bases and J by 12 bases, leaving 11 bases between them. Germline V gives CDR1 SQVTM, CDR2 ANQGSEA. This CDR3 comprises 10 residues. The CDR3 region is CSVDFYVNTF. The CDR3 DNA reads TGCAGCGTTGATTTCTATGTAAACACCTTC.

The V gene is TRBV30, the J gene TRBJ2-7; TRBD2 aligns across 8 bases. CDR1 and CDR2 (germline): GTSNPN, SVGIG (reference sequence). The CDR3 loop spans 20 amino acids. With 2 bases clipped from V and 3 bases from J, the junction kept 24 bases outside the gene matches. This CDR3 reads CAWSPPWVKDTLSGNYEQYF. The CDR3 DNA sequence: TGTGCCTGGAGTCCTCCTTGGGTGAAAGATACCCTTAGCGGGAACTACGAGCAGTACTTC.

CDR3 DNA sequence: TGTGCCAGCAGTTCTTCCCTAGCCGGCAGCACCGAGCAGTACTTC. Translated, it gives CASSSSLAGSTEQYF. The chain combines TRBV5-4 with TRBJ2-7, with D perhaps matching TRBD2 (5 bases). V lost 5 bases and J lost 6, with 21 bases in between. This CDR3 region has 15 residues. The germline CDR1 and CDR2 sequences are SGHNT and YYREEE (reference sequence).

The chain carries TRBV6-5 and TRBJ2-3, with D possibly TRBD2 on 6 matching bases. This CDR3 contains 15 residues. Trimming stripped 2 bases from V and 0 bases from J, with 9 bases between. Germline CDR1 MNHEY, CDR2 SVGAGI. CDR3 protein: CASSYGLTSTDTQYF. The CDR3 nucleotides read TGTGCCAGCAGTTACGGACTAACTAGCACAGATACGCAGTATTTT.

This chain joins TRBV13 and TRBJ2-3; the match to TRBD2 covers 15 bases. Losses at the gene ends were 4 bases for V and 1 base for J; bases not matched to a gene: 6. This CDR3 spans 18 amino acids. Germline V gives CDR1 PRHDT, CDR2 FYEKMQ (reference sequence). The CDR3 DNA reads as TGTGCCAGCAGCTGGGGACTAGCGGGGGGTACGGGCACAGATACGCAGTATTTT. Translated: CASSWGLAGGTGTDTQYF.

In regard to this clone: At the DNA level, this CDR3 is encoded by other sequences in the same sample as well. The gene calls are TRBV7-9 and TRBJ2-5, with TRBD1 identical over 7 bases. The V and J ends lost 4 bases and 2 bases, in that order; junction bases with no gene match: 4. This CDR3 spans 14 amino acids. The germline CDR1 and CDR2 sequences are SEHNR and FQNEAQ (reference sequence). Here the CDR3 DNA reads TGTGCCAGCAGCTCGGGACAGCTTCAAGAGACCCAGTACTTC. Its protein product is CASSSGQLQETQYF. The full variable domain, rest sourced from reference TRBV7-9 and TRBJ2-5, is DTGVSQNPRHKITKRGQNVTFRCDPISEHNRLYWYRQTLGQGPEFLTYFQNEAQLEKSRLLSDRFSAERPKGSFSTLEIQRTEQGDSAMYLCASSSGQLQETQYFGPGTRLLVL.

V is TRBV7-9 and J is TRBJ2-3, with D tentatively TRBD2 (5 bases). CDR3 length: 14 residues. The V end lost 11 bases, the J end lost 2 bases, and 17 bases lay between the germline ends. Per germline, CDR1 SEHNR and CDR2 FQNEAQ (reference sequence). The CDR3 DNA reads as TGTGCCGTCGGAACCAGCGGCTCCACAGATACGCAGTATTTT. Its translation: CAVGTSGSTDTQYF.

V and J are TRBV6-1 and TRBJ2-6, with TRBD1 as a possible D gene (5 bases). Germline V CDR1 and CDR2: MNHNS, SASEGT. The CDR3 totals 15 residues. V lost 6 bases and J lost 1, with 10 bases in between. CDR3 loop: CASRLTGSGANVLTF. DNA of the CDR3: TGTGCCAGCAGGCTTACAGGATCTGGGGCCAACGTCCTGACTTTC.

CDR3 coding DNA: TGTGCCAGCAGCTCGGGCCCAAAAGGCATAGATACGCAGTATTTT. Its translation: CASSSGPKGIDTQYF. The chain uses TRBV28 and TRBJ2-3; no definite D call. The germline V gene encodes CDR1 MDHEN and CDR2 SYDVKM. V dropped 6 bases and J dropped 5 bases, with 18 bases sitting between them. The CDR3 runs to 15 residues.

This rearrangement joins TRBV6-5 to TRBJ2-7; no definite D call. V was shortened by 5 bases and J by 6 bases, with 17 bases between the two germline ends. Germline V lookup: CDR1 MNHEY, CDR2 SVGAGI. The CDR3 covers 14 residues. In DNA, the CDR3 is TGTGCCAGCAGTCCCCGCCAGACGTTCGGCGAGCAGTACTTC. It translates to CASSPRQTFGEQYF.

In nucleotides, the CDR3 is TGTGCCAGCAGTTTTCCAGCCCAAGAGACCCAGTACTTC. Translation: CASSFPAQETQYF. The chain joins TRBV28 to TRBJ2-5; D is ambiguous. CDR1 is MDHEN, CDR2 SYDVKM, per germline. The germline V and J ends were trimmed by 3 bases and 1 base, with 6 bases remaining between them. This CDR3 has 13 amino acids.

This chain uses TRBV19 with TRBJ2-7, with 7 bases matching TRBD1. V lost 5 bases and J lost 6; bases outside the gene matches: 10. Germline V CDR1 and CDR2: LNHDA, SQIVND (reference sequence). The CDR3 is 14 residues long. CDR3 in DNA: TGTGCCAGTAGTCCGCCCGGGACAGTCCGCGAGCAGTACTTC. Encoded protein: CASSPPGTVREQYF.

This CDR3 is CASSLGRGTQYF. For the CDR3, the DNA is TGCGCCAGCAGCTTGGGCCGCGGGACCCAGTACTTC. The rearrangement uses TRBV5-1 and TRBJ2-5; D not certain. Deletions cut 0 bases from V and 7 bases from J, with 7 bases between. This CDR3 has 12 amino acids. Germline CDR1 is SGHRS and CDR2 is YFSETQ.

This clone was observed a single time. The rearrangement uses TRBV2 and TRBJ2-2; 9 nucleotides match TRBD2. V was pared by 3 bases and J by 7 bases, with 9 bases of the junction left unmatched. The CDR3 spans 16 residues. Germline V CDR1 and CDR2: SNHLY, FYNNEI. CDR3 in amino acids: CASSDFSGRGYGELFF. The DNA of the CDR3 is TGTGCCAGCAGTGACTTTAGCGGGAGAGGCTACGGGGAGCTGTTTTTT.

V is TRBV2 and J is TRBJ1-1; no reliable D call. The CDR3 has 12 residues. CDR1 and CDR2 (germline): SNHLY, FYNNEI. Trimming stripped 5 bases from V and 1 base from J, with 5 bases between. DNA for the CDR3: TGTGCCAGCAGTACAGAGAACACTGAAGCTTTCTTT. Its translation: CASSTENTEAFF.

The chain employs TRBV13 and TRBJ2-7; a possible D gene is TRBD1 (5 bases). Per the germline V gene, CDR1 is PRHDT and CDR2 is FYEKMQ (reference sequence). Trimming removed 3 bases from V and 0 bases from J, with 9 bases in between. This CDR3 contains 14 residues. The CDR3 sequence: CASSFRELSYEQYF. The CDR3 bases are TGTGCCAGCAGCTTCAGGGAACTCTCCTACGAGCAGTACTTC.

The chain uses TRBV6-1 and TRBJ2-7; 9 nucleotides agree with TRBD1. CDR1 MNHNS and CDR2 SASEGT come from the germline V gene. With V trimmed by 7 bases and J by 2 bases, 6 bases remained unmatched. The CDR3 runs to 14 residues. The CDR3 region has the DNA TGTGCCAGCAATGCCGGGACAGGGCCCTACGAGCAGTACTTC. It codes for CASNAGTGPYEQYF.

This rearrangement joins TRBV5-1 to TRBJ2-2; 11 bases fit TRBD2. Germline V CDR1 and CDR2: SGHRS, YFSETQ. This CDR3 has 14 residues. J lost 4 bases, V lost 6 bases, and 2 bases had no gene match. DNA of the CDR3: TGCGCCAGCAAACTAGCGGGAGTCACCGGGGAGCTGTTTTTT. It codes for CASKLAGVTGELFF.

This chain connects TRBV5-4 to TRBJ2-7, with 7 bases identical to TRBD1. Per the germline V gene, CDR1 is SGHNT and CDR2 is YYREEE (reference sequence). The CDR3 contains 13 residues. With V trimmed by 4 bases and J by 7 bases, 8 bases remained unmatched. CDR3 sequence: CASSRQGSGEQYF. CDR3 nucleotides: TGTGCCAGCAGCAGACAGGGTTCGGGGGAGCAGTACTTC.